The 23 T cell receptor beta chains listed next were all sequenced from one sample in a study of T cell responses to AZD1222 COVID-19 vaccine (dated by TCRdb to about 2021). The library was produced with the immunoSEQ multiplex PCR assay. TCRdb provides this immuneACCESS table in a form limited to in-frame rearrangements. Some clones are lacking; in checked studies, under half of them reflect an unresolved V gene, and why the rest are absent is not known. This sample holds 140,000 to 150,000 clones; roughly 90% were observed only once. Jointly, the top ten make up around 3.3% of the sample. The time point label, as the study defines it: about 28 days (+/-7) after the second vaccine dose. The sequenced sample was peripheral blood, obtained 28 days after the second AZD1222 dose. These receptors came from an adult who received the AZD1222 COVID-19 vaccine.

This clone has a single count. This chain connects TRBV7-2 to TRBJ1-5; D is undetermined. The ends were cut back, 5 bases at V and 5 bases at J, with 10 bases in the middle. The length of the CDR3 is 13 residues. Germline V gene lookup returns CDR1 SGHTA and CDR2 FQGNSA. CDR3 in amino acids: CASSPTRDQPQHF. For the CDR3, the DNA is TGTGCCAGCAGCCCCACACGGGATCAGCCCCAGCATTTT.

This sequence joins TRBV20-1 and TRBJ1-2; no clear D gene. CDR3 size: 11 residues. The V gene lost 7 bases and the J gene lost 2 bases, with 8 bases spanning the gap. The germline gives CDR1 DFQATT, CDR2 SNEGSKA (reference sequence). CDR3 amino acids: CSDDGNYGYTF. CDR3 nucleotide sequence: TGCAGTGATGACGGGAACTATGGCTACACCTTC.

The chain joins TRBV27 to TRBJ1-1; a weak D match, TRBD1 (5 bases). The CDR3 runs to 15 residues. V dropped 0 bases and J dropped 1 base, with 9 bases sitting between them. CDR1 and CDR2 from the germline V gene are MNHEY and SMNVEV (reference sequence). CDR3 sequence (DNA): TGTGCCAGCAGTTTATCCGCCGGGGCGAACACTGAAGCTTTCTTT. It translates to CASSLSAGANTEAFF.

This chain uses TRBV27 with TRBJ2-7, with 7 bases matching TRBD1. Germline loops: CDR1 MNHEY, CDR2 SMNVEV (reference sequence). After removal of 3 bases from V and 5 bases from J, the junction contained 4 bases not matched to a gene. The CDR3 length is 13 residues. The CDR3 nucleotides are TGTGCCAGCAGTTTTAACAGGGGCAACGAGCAGTACTTC. This encodes CASSFNRGNEQYF.

The chain carries TRBV15 and TRBJ2-3, with D possibly TRBD2 on 5 matching bases. This CDR3 is 14 amino acids long. Trimming pared 7 bases from V and 6 bases from J, leaving 17 bases between. Germline V CDR1 and CDR2: LNHNV, YYDKDF (reference sequence). The CDR3 spells CATTWGVGSDTQYF. The CDR3 coding sequence is TGTGCCACCACGTGGGGAGTTGGGTCGGATACGCAGTATTTT.

This chain connects TRBV28 to TRBJ2-1, with 14 bases that match TRBD2. V shed 5 bases, J shed 8 bases, and the junction held 5 bases outside the gene matches. There are 15 residues in the CDR3. CDR1 and CDR2 from the germline V gene are MDHEN and SYDVKM. The CDR3 DNA sequence: TGTGCCAGCAGTCGGGGGACTAGCGGGAGCCATGAGCAGTTCTTC. As protein: CASSRGTSGSHEQFF.

V usage is TRBV28 and J usage is TRBJ2-1; 9 bases align to TRBD1. Germline V gives CDR1 MDHEN, CDR2 SYDVKM. V trimming: 6 bases; J trimming: 8 bases; junction bases outside the gene matches: 14. The CDR3 is made up of 16 amino acids. CDR3 loop: CASSSLGGQGFHEQFF. The CDR3 coding sequence is TGTGCCAGCAGCTCCCTAGGGGGACAGGGTTTCCATGAGCAGTTCTTC.

The V call is TRBV9, the J call TRBJ2-7, with 9 bases that match TRBD1. Germline trimming cut 3 bases from V and 3 bases from J; bases unmatched to any gene: 10. Germline V gene sequence: CDR1 SGDLS, CDR2 YYNGEE. CDR3 length: 16 amino acids. CDR3 bases: TGTGCCAGCAGCGCCTCGGGACAGGGCCTAATCTACGAGCAGTACTTC. Translation gives CASSASGQGLIYEQYF. Supplemented by reference TRBV9 and TRBJ2-7, the full variable domain reads DSGVTQTPKHLITATGQRVTLRCSPRSGDLSVYWYQQSLDQGLQFLIQYYNGEERAKGNILERFSAQQFPDLHSELNLSSLELGDSALYFCASSASGQGLIYEQYFGPGTRLTVT.

The chain combines TRBV3-1 (or the pseudogene TRBV3-2) with TRBJ1-3, with D hard to call. V was clipped by 4 bases and J by 0 bases, with 13 bases between them. Germline V lookup: CDR1 LGHDT, CDR2 YNNKEL (reference sequence). The CDR3 runs to 16 residues. The CDR3 sequence: CASSPFNGGSGNTIYF. In nucleotides, the CDR3 is TGTGCCAGCAGCCCCTTTAACGGCGGCTCTGGAAACACCATATATTTT.

CDR3 protein: CASSPGLRGLVDEQFF. CDR3 nucleotide sequence: TGTGCCAGCTCACCGGGCCTTAGGGGGCTGGTCGATGAGCAGTTCTTC. The gene calls are TRBV18 and TRBJ2-1, with TRBD1 matching over 7 bases. Trimming took 3 bases from V and 8 from J; bases not matched to a gene: 13. The germline CDR1 and CDR2 sequences are KGHSH and LQKENI. The CDR3 runs 16 residues.

The J gene is TRBJ2-2, the V gene TRBV30, with D possibly being TRBD2 (6 bases). Germline assignment: CDR1 GTSNPN and CDR2 SVGIG (reference sequence). V lost 3 bases and J lost 6, with 23 bases in between. The CDR3 sequence is 17 residues long. CDR3 region: CAWRREAGRGRAGELFF. The CDR3 nucleotides read TGTGCCTGGAGGCGGGAAGCAGGTAGAGGGCGGGCCGGGGAGCTGTTTTTT.

This clone was counted once. The V gene is TRBV18, the J gene TRBJ1-2; the match to TRBD1 covers 8 bases. V lost 2 bases to trimming and J lost 7 bases; unmatched junction nucleotides: 9. This CDR3 contains 15 residues. Looked up from germline, CDR1 is KGHSH and CDR2 is LQKENI. In DNA, the CDR3 is TGTGCCAGCTCACCAAACTCCAGGGGGCTGCTTGGCTACACCTTC. This gives the protein CASSPNSRGLLGYTF.

The genes are TRBV7-3 and TRBJ2-2; D remains ambiguous. This CDR3 spans 12 amino acids. V lost 6 bases, J lost 1 base, and 3 bases lay in between. Germline CDR1 SGHTA, CDR2 FQGTGA. The DNA for the CDR3 is TGTGCCAGCAGTAAGAACACCGGGGAGCTGTTTTTT. This encodes CASSKNTGELFF.

The V gene is TRBV27, the J gene TRBJ1-4, with D tentatively TRBD1 (5 bases). Per germline, CDR1 MNHEY and CDR2 SMNVEV (reference sequence). The germline V and J ends were trimmed by 3 bases and 0 bases, with 14 bases remaining between them. The CDR3 is 17 amino acids. The CDR3 DNA is TGTGCCAGCAGTTTCGAGGGGACGGGAACAACTAATGAAAAACTGTTTTTT. Residues: CASSFEGTGTTNEKLFF. Full variable domain (rest looked up from reference TRBV27 and TRBJ1-4): EAQVTQNPRYLITVTGKKLTVTCSQNMNHEYMSWYRQDPGLGLRQIYYSMNVEVTDKGDVPEGYKVSRKEKRNFPLILESPSPNQTSLYFCASSFEGTGTTNEKLFFGSGTQLSVL.

The chain employs TRBV7-9 and TRBJ2-2; D unresolved. CDR1 is SEHNR, CDR2 FQNEAQ, per germline (reference sequence). The CDR3 extends over 17 amino acids. V lost 5 bases and J 4 bases, leaving 20 bases between the germline ends. Written as DNA, the CDR3 is TGTGCCAGCAGCCGAGACGGCTGGGTATCTAGCACCGGGGAGCTGTTTTTT. Translation: CASSRDGWVSSTGELFF. Looking up the rest from reference TRBV7-9 and TRBJ2-2 gives the full variable domain: DTGVSQNPRHKITKRGQNVTFRCDPISEHNRLYWYRQTLGQGPEFLTYFQNEAQLEKSRLLSDRFSAERPKGSFSTLEIQRTEQGDSAMYLCASSRDGWVSSTGELFFGEGSRLTVL.

The V gene is TRBV29-1, the J gene TRBJ2-5, with 7 nucleotides matching TRBD2. V was pared by 1 base and J by 4 bases, with 9 bases of the junction left unmatched. There are 15 residues in the CDR3. CDR1 SQVTM and CDR2 ANQGSEA come from the germline V gene. CDR3 nucleotides: TGCAGCGTTGAAGGATCGAAGTGGGGGGGAGAGACCCAGTACTTC. Translation: CSVEGSKWGGETQYF.

The J gene is TRBJ2-7, the V gene TRBV7-2; D is unresolved. The CDR3 is made up of 16 amino acids. Looked up from germline, CDR1 is SGHTA and CDR2 is FQGNSA. Trimming stripped 5 bases from V and 2 bases from J, with 19 bases between. The CDR3: CASSATVFASTYEQYF. The CDR3 DNA follows: TGTGCCAGCAGCGCAACGGTGTTTGCGTCAACCTACGAGCAGTACTTC. Based on the CDR3 plus reference TRBV7-2 and TRBJ2-7, the full variable domain is GAGVSQSPSNKVTEKGKDVELRCDPISGHTALYWYRQSLGQGLEFLIYFQGNSAPDKSGLPSDRFSAERTGGSVSTLTIQRTQQEDSAVYLCASSATVFASTYEQYFGPGTRLTVT.

This clone was seen a single time. V and J are TRBV5-6 and TRBJ1-1; no reliable D call. CDR1 and CDR2 from the germline V gene are SGHDT and YYEEEE. The CDR3 has 15 amino acids. V shed 4 bases and J shed 1 base, with 14 bases lying between them. The CDR3 is CASSPNRRGNTEAFF. The CDR3 region has the DNA TGTGCCAGCAGCCCCAACCGGCGGGGGAACACTGAAGCTTTCTTT.

V usage is TRBV2 and J usage is TRBJ1-2; D is perhaps TRBD1 (5 bases). The CDR3 is made up of 15 amino acids. V was clipped by 1 base and J by 4 bases, with 13 bases between them. Germline assignment: CDR1 SNHLY and CDR2 FYNNEI. The CDR3 bases are TGTGCCAGCAGTGAAGTAGGGGCCTGGGGCTATGGCTACACCTTC. Translated, it gives CASSEVGAWGYGYTF.

The chain combines TRBV18 with TRBJ1-1; no clear D. The CDR3 runs 15 residues. The germline V gene has CDR1 KGHSH and CDR2 LQKENI. V lost 5 bases and J 6 bases, leaving 19 bases between the germline ends. The CDR3 region is CASSDYSGFGSEAFF. Here the CDR3 DNA reads TGTGCCAGCTCAGATTACAGCGGGTTCGGGTCTGAAGCTTTCTTT.

This clone was seen only once. The chain is built from TRBV18 and TRBJ1-4; 7 bases are a match to TRBD1. V shed 2 bases, J shed 11 bases, and the junction held 2 bases outside the gene matches. The CDR3 length is 12 residues. Germline-derived CDR1 and CDR2 are KGHSH and LQKENI. CDR3 DNA: TGTGCCAGCTCACCAACGGGACAGAAACTGTTTTTT. It yields the protein CASSPTGQKLFF.

V usage is TRBV6-6 and J usage is TRBJ1-2; no clear D gene. CDR1 is MNHNY, CDR2 SVGAGI, per germline (reference sequence). The V end lost 5 bases, the J end lost 3 bases, and 10 bases lay between the germline ends. CDR3 size: 13 residues. CDR3 bases: TGTGCCAGCAGTACGGAACGGTACTATGGCTACACCTTC. Its translation: CASSTERYYGYTF.

This chain joins TRBV27 and TRBJ2-1; TRBD2 might be the D (6 bases). Germline CDR1 MNHEY, CDR2 SMNVEV (reference sequence). Trimming left V 10 bases short and J 6 bases short, with 19 bases between. The CDR3 is made up of 14 amino acids. CDR3 nucleotides: TGTGCCATTAGGCGGGCTAGCGCGGTCAATGAGCAGTTCTTC. It codes for CAIRRASAVNEQFF.